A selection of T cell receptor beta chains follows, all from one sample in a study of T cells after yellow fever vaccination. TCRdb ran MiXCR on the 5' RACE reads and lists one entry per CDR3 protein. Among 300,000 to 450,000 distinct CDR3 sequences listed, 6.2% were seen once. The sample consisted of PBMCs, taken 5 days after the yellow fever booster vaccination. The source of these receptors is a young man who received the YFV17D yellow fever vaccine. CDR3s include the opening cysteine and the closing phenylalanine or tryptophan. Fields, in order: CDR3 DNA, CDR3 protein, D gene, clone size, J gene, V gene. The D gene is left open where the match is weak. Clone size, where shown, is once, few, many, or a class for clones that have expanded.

CDR3nt: TGTGCCAGCAGGCCTCTAGCGGGGACAGGGACCCAGTACTTC; CDR3aa: CASRPLAGTGTQYF; d_gene: NA; abundance: NA; j_gene: TRBJ2-5; v_gene: TRBV7-2
CDR3nt: TGCAGCGTTCAGAAGCGGTCCACTCCCACAGATACGCAGTATTTT; CDR3aa: CSVQKRSTPTDTQYF; d_gene: NA; abundance: NA; j_gene: TRBJ2-3; v_gene: TRBV29-1
CDR3nt: TGCAGTGCTCGTCCCGGGACAGACTATCAGCCCCAGCATTTT; CDR3aa: CSARPGTDYQPQHF; d_gene: TRBD1; abundance: few; j_gene: TRBJ1-5; v_gene: TRBV20-1
CDR3nt: TGCGCCAGCAGCTTGTCGGGGGGCAGCTATGGCTACACCTTC; CDR3aa: CASSLSGGSYGYTF; d_gene: NA; abundance: many; j_gene: TRBJ1-2; v_gene: TRBV5-1
CDR3nt: TGTGCCAGCAGCTTAACAGGGCAAACTGAAGCTTTCTTT; CDR3aa: CASSLTGQTEAFF; d_gene: NA; abundance: few; j_gene: TRBJ1-1; v_gene: TRBV7-2
CDR3nt: TGTGCCAGCAGTCCGGAGATCGGGATGAACACTGAAGCTTTCTTT; CDR3aa: CASSPEIGMNTEAFF; d_gene: NA; abundance: few; j_gene: TRBJ1-1; v_gene: TRBV12-3/TRBV12-4
CDR3nt: TGCAGCGTCACACAGGGGACCTACGAGCAGTACTTC; CDR3aa: CSVTQGTYEQYF; d_gene: TRBD1; abundance: NA; j_gene: TRBJ2-7; v_gene: TRBV29-1
CDR3nt: TGCAGTGCTAGGTTGGCCAGGGGTTTCACAGATACGCAGTATTTT; CDR3aa: CSARLARGFTDTQYF; d_gene: NA; abundance: NA; j_gene: TRBJ2-3; v_gene: TRBV20-1
CDR3nt: TGTGCCAGCAGTTTACTCGCGGGAGACTGGGGGACCGGGGAGCTGTTTTTT; CDR3aa: CASSLLAGDWGTGELFF; d_gene: TRBD2; abundance: NA; j_gene: TRBJ2-2; v_gene: TRBV27
CDR3nt: TGTGCCAGCAGCCCTGAACTAGCGGGACCCTACAATGAGCAGTTCTTC; CDR3aa: CASSPELAGPYNEQFF; d_gene: TRBD2; abundance: NA; j_gene: TRBJ2-1; v_gene: TRBV2
CDR3nt: TGCAGCGTGCGGTTGGGGACTACAAGCACAGATACGCAGTATTTT; CDR3aa: CSVRLGTTSTDTQYF; d_gene: TRBD2; abundance: few; j_gene: TRBJ2-3; v_gene: TRBV29-1
CDR3nt: TGCAGCGTTGACGAGGCGGGGGGAGGAAATGGCTACACCTTC; CDR3aa: CSVDEAGGGNGYTF; d_gene: NA; abundance: few; j_gene: TRBJ1-2; v_gene: TRBV29-1
CDR3nt: TGTGCCAGCAGCTTAGGGGGGAAAGCTAGCGCCGGGGAGCTGTTTTTT; CDR3aa: CASSLGGKASAGELFF; d_gene: NA; abundance: few; j_gene: TRBJ2-2; v_gene: TRBV7-6
CDR3nt: TGCGCCAGCAGCTTGGCCGGGACATACACAGATACGCAGTATTTT; CDR3aa: CASSLAGTYTDTQYF; d_gene: NA; abundance: few; j_gene: TRBJ2-3; v_gene: TRBV5-1
CDR3nt: TGTGCCATCGGGAAGGGACAAAGATCCTACGAGCAGTACTTC; CDR3aa: CAIGKGQRSYEQYF; d_gene: NA; abundance: many; j_gene: TRBJ2-7; v_gene: TRBV10-3
CDR3nt: TGCAGTGCTAGATCACTGCCCCTCCCGGGAGGGCTTGTAGTCAATGAGCAGTTCTTC; CDR3aa: CSARSLPLPGGLVVNEQFF; d_gene: TRBD2; abundance: many; j_gene: TRBJ2-1; v_gene: TRBV20-1
CDR3nt: TGTGCCAGCAGCCAACTGACTAGCGGGACCTACGAGCAGTACTTC; CDR3aa: CASSQLTSGTYEQYF; d_gene: TRBD2; abundance: NA; j_gene: TRBJ2-7; v_gene: TRBV12-3/TRBV12-4
CDR3nt: TGTGCCAGCAGCCAATTACTCGGCGATACGCAGTATTTT; CDR3aa: CASSQLLGDTQYF; d_gene: NA; abundance: many; j_gene: TRBJ2-3; v_gene: TRBV14
CDR3nt: TGTGCCGGCAGGCAGCGGGAGTATGGAGATACGCAGTATTTT; CDR3aa: CAGRQREYGDTQYF; d_gene: TRBD2; abundance: NA; j_gene: TRBJ2-3; v_gene: TRBV2
CDR3nt: TGTGCCAGCAGTTCGAGCCGAATAACTAATGAAAAACTGTTTTTT; CDR3aa: CASSSSRITNEKLFF; d_gene: NA; abundance: NA; j_gene: TRBJ1-4; v_gene: TRBV6-5
CDR3nt: TGTGCCAGCAGGCATTCGGGGGCGAAGGAGACCCAGTACTTC; CDR3aa: CASRHSGAKETQYF; d_gene: NA; abundance: NA; j_gene: TRBJ2-5; v_gene: TRBV12-3/TRBV12-4
CDR3nt: TGTGCCAGCAGTTTAAAGGGTTTTACGCAGTATTTT; CDR3aa: CASSLKGFTQYF; d_gene: NA; abundance: many; j_gene: TRBJ2-3; v_gene: TRBV28
CDR3nt: TGTGCCAGCACCGAACAAGCGAGACTAGCCAAAAACATTCAGTACTTC; CDR3aa: CASTEQARLAKNIQYF; d_gene: NA; abundance: NA; j_gene: TRBJ2-4; v_gene: TRBV6-2/TRBV6-3
CDR3nt: TGCAGTGCTGAGGCGGGACAGTACTACGAGCAGTACTTC; CDR3aa: CSAEAGQYYEQYF; d_gene: NA; abundance: NA; j_gene: TRBJ2-7; v_gene: TRBV20-1
CDR3nt: TGTGCCAGCAGCCCTACAGGGTTTCAAGCGGAGCAGTACTTC; CDR3aa: CASSPTGFQAEQYF; d_gene: NA; abundance: many; j_gene: TRBJ2-7; v_gene: TRBV11-2
CDR3nt: TGTGCCAGCAGTTTGGTAGGGAGCGAAAAACTGTTTTTT; CDR3aa: CASSLVGSEKLFF; d_gene: NA; abundance: many; j_gene: TRBJ1-4; v_gene: TRBV28
CDR3nt: TGTGCCAGCAGCCAAGGCCCCCTAAGACAGGACGAGCAGTACTTC; CDR3aa: CASSQGPLRQDEQYF; d_gene: NA; abundance: few; j_gene: TRBJ2-7; v_gene: TRBV14
CDR3nt: TGTGCCAGCAGCTTAGAGCGGTTCCGGAGGGACAGACACAATCAGCCCCAGCATTTT; CDR3aa: CASSLERFRRDRHNQPQHF; d_gene: TRBD1; abundance: NA; j_gene: TRBJ1-5; v_gene: TRBV7-8
CDR3nt: TGTGCCAGCAGCGTAGGTTACAGGAGAACAGAGACCCAGTACTTC; CDR3aa: CASSVGYRRTETQYF; d_gene: NA; abundance: few; j_gene: TRBJ2-5; v_gene: TRBV9
CDR3nt: TGTGCCATCAGTGAGCCCGGACAGAAAGAGACCCAGTACTTC; CDR3aa: CAISEPGQKETQYF; d_gene: NA; abundance: NA; j_gene: TRBJ2-5; v_gene: TRBV10-3
CDR3nt: TGCGCCAGCTCCTCGGGCGGCGTTGGAACAGATACGCAGTATTTT; CDR3aa: CASSSGGVGTDTQYF; d_gene: NA; abundance: NA; j_gene: TRBJ2-3; v_gene: TRBV5-1
CDR3nt: TGTGCCAGCAGTTCCTCCCACGGTCTTAACTACGAGCAGTACTTC; CDR3aa: CASSSSHGLNYEQYF; d_gene: NA; abundance: many; j_gene: TRBJ2-7; v_gene: TRBV6-5
CDR3nt: TGTGCCAGCAGCTTAAGTGGGGACAGGGCAGTTGGCCAGTACTTC; CDR3aa: CASSLSGDRAVGQYF; d_gene: TRBD1; abundance: many; j_gene: TRBJ2-5; v_gene: TRBV5-5
CDR3nt: TGCGCCAGCAGCCAAAGAGATGGGCAGGGAGACACCGGGGAGCTGTTTTTT; CDR3aa: CASSQRDGQGDTGELFF; d_gene: NA; abundance: NA; j_gene: TRBJ2-2; v_gene: TRBV5-1
CDR3nt: TGTGCCAGCAGCACCTGGGACCGTGACAAAAACATTCAGTACTTC; CDR3aa: CASSTWDRDKNIQYF; d_gene: NA; abundance: many; j_gene: TRBJ2-4; v_gene: TRBV3-1
CDR3nt: TGTGCCAGCAGCTTAGTTGCCTACGAGCAGTACTTC; CDR3aa: CASSLVAYEQYF; d_gene: NA; abundance: many; j_gene: TRBJ2-7; v_gene: TRBV7-2
CDR3nt: TGTGCCAGCAGTTATCCCCCAGCGGGCCTTTACAATGAGCAGTTCTTC; CDR3aa: CASSYPPAGLYNEQFF; d_gene: NA; abundance: many; j_gene: TRBJ2-1; v_gene: TRBV6-2/TRBV6-3
CDR3nt: TGTGCCAGCAGCGTTAGCCACAATGAGCAGTTCTTC; CDR3aa: CASSVSHNEQFF; d_gene: NA; abundance: few; j_gene: TRBJ2-1; v_gene: TRBV11-2
CDR3nt: TGTGCCAGCAGCAAAAAGGCCAACACAGATACGCAGTATTTT; CDR3aa: CASSKKANTDTQYF; d_gene: NA; abundance: many; j_gene: TRBJ2-3; v_gene: TRBV21-1
CDR3nt: TGCAGTGCTAGAGGGGACGGGGGAGGTCAGCCCCAGCATTTT; CDR3aa: CSARGDGGGQPQHF; d_gene: NA; abundance: few; j_gene: TRBJ1-5; v_gene: TRBV20-1
CDR3nt: TGTGCCAGCAGCTCCAGCCGGGACAGGGATCCCTACGAGCAGTACTTC; CDR3aa: CASSSSRDRDPYEQYF; d_gene: TRBD1; abundance: many; j_gene: TRBJ2-7; v_gene: TRBV7-9
CDR3nt: TGCAGCGCTTTGACAGGATCGGTAGATACGCAGTATTTT; CDR3aa: CSALTGSVDTQYF; d_gene: NA; abundance: few; j_gene: TRBJ2-3; v_gene: TRBV29-1
CDR3nt: TGCAGTGCAAGTAGCGGAGGCTTTCCCTACGAGCAGTACTTC; CDR3aa: CSASSGGFPYEQYF; d_gene: NA; abundance: NA; j_gene: TRBJ2-7; v_gene: TRBV20-1
CDR3nt: TGCAGTGCTAGAGATTTCCCCGGGGACTATGGCTACACCTTC; CDR3aa: CSARDFPGDYGYTF; d_gene: NA; abundance: few; j_gene: TRBJ1-2; v_gene: TRBV20-1
CDR3nt: TGTGCCAGCAGGGAGAGGGAGCCCCCCGGGGAGCTGTTTTTT; CDR3aa: CASREREPPGELFF; d_gene: NA; abundance: many; j_gene: TRBJ2-2; v_gene: TRBV3-1
CDR3nt: TGTGCCAGCAGCTCCTCCCCGCACCGCTCTGGGGCCAACGTCCTGACTTTC; CDR3aa: CASSSSPHRSGANVLTF; d_gene: NA; abundance: NA; j_gene: TRBJ2-6; v_gene: TRBV7-6
CDR3nt: TGCGCCAGCAGCCCTCCCGGGGGCGCCCACCTGGAGCAGTACTTC; CDR3aa: CASSPPGGAHLEQYF; d_gene: NA; abundance: many; j_gene: TRBJ2-7; v_gene: TRBV5-1
CDR3nt: TGTGCCAGCAGCGCAGGGCCCAATCAGCCCCAGCATTTT; CDR3aa: CASSAGPNQPQHF; d_gene: NA; abundance: NA; j_gene: TRBJ1-5; v_gene: TRBV12-3/TRBV12-4
CDR3nt: TGTGCCAGCAGCTTTAGCGGGAGTACGACAGATACGCAGTATTTT; CDR3aa: CASSFSGSTTDTQYF; d_gene: TRBD2; abundance: many; j_gene: TRBJ2-3; v_gene: TRBV11-2
CDR3nt: TGCGCCAGCAGCCAAGACAGGACCTCAGAGACCCAGTACTTC; CDR3aa: CASSQDRTSETQYF; d_gene: NA; abundance: NA; j_gene: TRBJ2-5; v_gene: TRBV4-3
CDR3nt: TGTGCCAGCAGCTACACAGGGGATAGTAGCTACGAGCAGTACTTC; CDR3aa: CASSYTGDSSYEQYF; d_gene: TRBD1; abundance: few; j_gene: TRBJ2-7; v_gene: TRBV7-9
CDR3nt: TGCAGTGCTATACCCCCCGGGGCGGCCACTGAAGCTTTCTTT; CDR3aa: CSAIPPGAATEAFF; d_gene: NA; abundance: few; j_gene: TRBJ1-1; v_gene: TRBV20-1
CDR3nt: TGTGCCTGGAGTGTAAACGTGAATGAAAAACTGTTTTTT; CDR3aa: CAWSVNVNEKLFF; d_gene: NA; abundance: NA; j_gene: TRBJ1-4; v_gene: TRBV30
CDR3nt: TGCGCCAGCCTACCTCCGGGGAACACCGGGGAGCTGTTTTTT; CDR3aa: CASLPPGNTGELFF; d_gene: NA; abundance: few; j_gene: TRBJ2-2; v_gene: TRBV5-1
CDR3nt: TGTGCCAGCAGCCCCTTGGGGCGGGAGTCGATCGGAGAGCAGTTCTTC; CDR3aa: CASSPLGRESIGEQFF; d_gene: TRBD2; abundance: many; j_gene: TRBJ2-1; v_gene: TRBV9
CDR3nt: TGTGCCAGCAGCCCCAGACCCGACTCGAAAGAGACCCAGTACTTC; CDR3aa: CASSPRPDSKETQYF; d_gene: NA; abundance: many; j_gene: TRBJ2-5; v_gene: TRBV7-2
CDR3nt: TGTGCCAGCAGCTTAGGGACAGGGACTGAAGCTTTCTTT; CDR3aa: CASSLGTGTEAFF; d_gene: TRBD1; abundance: large; j_gene: TRBJ1-1; v_gene: TRBV13
CDR3nt: TGCAGCGTTTTGAGCGGGAGATACTATGAGCAGTTCTTC; CDR3aa: CSVLSGRYYEQFF; d_gene: TRBD2; abundance: few; j_gene: TRBJ2-1; v_gene: TRBV29-1
CDR3nt: TGTGCCAGCAGTTATGGGGCAGGCAACTACAATGAGCAGTTCTTC; CDR3aa: CASSYGAGNYNEQFF; d_gene: NA; abundance: many; j_gene: TRBJ2-1; v_gene: TRBV6-2/TRBV6-3
CDR3nt: TGTGCCAGCAGTCCCCGACTAGTTTTTCGGGAGACCCAGTACTTC; CDR3aa: CASSPRLVFRETQYF; d_gene: NA; abundance: many; j_gene: TRBJ2-5; v_gene: TRBV12-3/TRBV12-4